This TCR beta chain was obtained from a study of OX40 agonist ivuxolimab in advanced cancers. In the study overall: Ivuxolimab was an agonistic, fully human IgG2 monoclonal antibody directed against OX40 (CD134), a costimulatory receptor. In the dose-escalation cohort, 70% to 85% of patients were male, and the mean age was approximately 60 years, with a range of about 23 to 90. Prior anti-PD-1, anti-PD-L1 or anti-CTLA-4 therapy was permitted, and 40% of dose-escalation patients had received checkpoint inhibitors. Partial responses were achieved by three dose-escalation patients, of whom one had hepatocellular carcinoma and two had cutaneous melanoma. Of the roughly 53 patients in dose escalation, about 20 had hepatocellular carcinoma, roughly 15 had melanoma, 9 had renal cell carcinoma and 9 had head and neck cancer. The paper reports the monotherapy dose-escalation portion (N of about 47 patients) of the phase I ivuxolimab trial. Peripheral TCRbeta sequencing was intended to test whether TCR sequence diversity was altered and clonal T-cell expansion was caused by ivuxolimab. Intravenous ivuxolimab was administered to patients every 2 weeks at six dose levels: 0.01, 0.1, 0.3, 1.5, 3 and 10 mg/kg. Broader findings and caveats from the paper: Low levels of normalized T-cell clonal expansion were also seen in some patients who did not respond. At doses from 0.1 to 3.0 mg/kg, clonal expansion was seen in both CD4+ and CD8+ blood T cells between baseline and week 6. Partial responders in the 0.1-3.0 mg/kg groups had among the lowest normalized peripheral clonal expansion, especially among CD8+ T cells. After ivuxolimab, CD8+ T cells had more expanded clones than CD4+ T cells on average. The antigen specificity of the clonally expanded peripheral T cells was not determined.

Genomic DNA was extracted from sorted cells for sequencing of the TCRbeta CDR3 region. TCRbeta CDR3 regions were sequenced using the immunoSEQ Assay. Imported from immuneACCESS, the table was reduced by TCRdb to in-frame sequences with V and J called. These copies leave out some clones; in studies compared against another copy, an unresolved V gene accounts for under half, and the cause of the remainder is not known. The sample has about 11,000 clones on record, 77% of them singletons. The top ten clones comprise around 30% of the sample. The trial excluded patients who had a history of autoimmune disease or were on systemic immunosuppression. Peripheral blood for TCR sequencing was collected from all dose cohorts at baseline, on cycle 4 day 1, and on cycle 7 day 1. The samples were drawn from a first-in-human, open-label, multicenter phase I dose-escalation trial of ivuxolimab. Adults with locally advanced or metastatic melanoma, renal cell, hepatocellular, or head and neck squamous cell carcinoma were enrolled in the trial. Before TCR sequencing, CD4+ T cells and CD8+ T cells were sorted from peripheral blood as separate populations.

A remark on this clone: This receptor's antigen is unknown. It has no much larger one-base neighbor in the sample; base qualities were not kept.

The V end loses 5 bases and the J end loses 5 bases, and a stretch of 12 bases separates them. From cysteine to phenylalanine, the CDR3 is 13 amino acids long. Only the CDR3 region is kept as DNA, spanning 39 bases read in frame from base 1. Taken from the germline V gene, the CDR1 and CDR2 loops are KGHSH and LQKENI. The receptor was derived from an adult with an advanced solid tumor such as melanoma, head and neck, liver or kidney cancer. The sequenced sample was CD4+ or CD8+ T cells sorted from blood, obtained in a trial of the OX40 agonist ivuxolimab. The chain is encoded by TRBV18 joined to TRBJ2-5; a tentative D call is TRBD2 (5 bases match). The sequenced DNA is TGTGCCAGCTCAGGCAGGCGGAGGGAGACCCAGTACTTC. Translated, it reads CASSGRRRETQYF.